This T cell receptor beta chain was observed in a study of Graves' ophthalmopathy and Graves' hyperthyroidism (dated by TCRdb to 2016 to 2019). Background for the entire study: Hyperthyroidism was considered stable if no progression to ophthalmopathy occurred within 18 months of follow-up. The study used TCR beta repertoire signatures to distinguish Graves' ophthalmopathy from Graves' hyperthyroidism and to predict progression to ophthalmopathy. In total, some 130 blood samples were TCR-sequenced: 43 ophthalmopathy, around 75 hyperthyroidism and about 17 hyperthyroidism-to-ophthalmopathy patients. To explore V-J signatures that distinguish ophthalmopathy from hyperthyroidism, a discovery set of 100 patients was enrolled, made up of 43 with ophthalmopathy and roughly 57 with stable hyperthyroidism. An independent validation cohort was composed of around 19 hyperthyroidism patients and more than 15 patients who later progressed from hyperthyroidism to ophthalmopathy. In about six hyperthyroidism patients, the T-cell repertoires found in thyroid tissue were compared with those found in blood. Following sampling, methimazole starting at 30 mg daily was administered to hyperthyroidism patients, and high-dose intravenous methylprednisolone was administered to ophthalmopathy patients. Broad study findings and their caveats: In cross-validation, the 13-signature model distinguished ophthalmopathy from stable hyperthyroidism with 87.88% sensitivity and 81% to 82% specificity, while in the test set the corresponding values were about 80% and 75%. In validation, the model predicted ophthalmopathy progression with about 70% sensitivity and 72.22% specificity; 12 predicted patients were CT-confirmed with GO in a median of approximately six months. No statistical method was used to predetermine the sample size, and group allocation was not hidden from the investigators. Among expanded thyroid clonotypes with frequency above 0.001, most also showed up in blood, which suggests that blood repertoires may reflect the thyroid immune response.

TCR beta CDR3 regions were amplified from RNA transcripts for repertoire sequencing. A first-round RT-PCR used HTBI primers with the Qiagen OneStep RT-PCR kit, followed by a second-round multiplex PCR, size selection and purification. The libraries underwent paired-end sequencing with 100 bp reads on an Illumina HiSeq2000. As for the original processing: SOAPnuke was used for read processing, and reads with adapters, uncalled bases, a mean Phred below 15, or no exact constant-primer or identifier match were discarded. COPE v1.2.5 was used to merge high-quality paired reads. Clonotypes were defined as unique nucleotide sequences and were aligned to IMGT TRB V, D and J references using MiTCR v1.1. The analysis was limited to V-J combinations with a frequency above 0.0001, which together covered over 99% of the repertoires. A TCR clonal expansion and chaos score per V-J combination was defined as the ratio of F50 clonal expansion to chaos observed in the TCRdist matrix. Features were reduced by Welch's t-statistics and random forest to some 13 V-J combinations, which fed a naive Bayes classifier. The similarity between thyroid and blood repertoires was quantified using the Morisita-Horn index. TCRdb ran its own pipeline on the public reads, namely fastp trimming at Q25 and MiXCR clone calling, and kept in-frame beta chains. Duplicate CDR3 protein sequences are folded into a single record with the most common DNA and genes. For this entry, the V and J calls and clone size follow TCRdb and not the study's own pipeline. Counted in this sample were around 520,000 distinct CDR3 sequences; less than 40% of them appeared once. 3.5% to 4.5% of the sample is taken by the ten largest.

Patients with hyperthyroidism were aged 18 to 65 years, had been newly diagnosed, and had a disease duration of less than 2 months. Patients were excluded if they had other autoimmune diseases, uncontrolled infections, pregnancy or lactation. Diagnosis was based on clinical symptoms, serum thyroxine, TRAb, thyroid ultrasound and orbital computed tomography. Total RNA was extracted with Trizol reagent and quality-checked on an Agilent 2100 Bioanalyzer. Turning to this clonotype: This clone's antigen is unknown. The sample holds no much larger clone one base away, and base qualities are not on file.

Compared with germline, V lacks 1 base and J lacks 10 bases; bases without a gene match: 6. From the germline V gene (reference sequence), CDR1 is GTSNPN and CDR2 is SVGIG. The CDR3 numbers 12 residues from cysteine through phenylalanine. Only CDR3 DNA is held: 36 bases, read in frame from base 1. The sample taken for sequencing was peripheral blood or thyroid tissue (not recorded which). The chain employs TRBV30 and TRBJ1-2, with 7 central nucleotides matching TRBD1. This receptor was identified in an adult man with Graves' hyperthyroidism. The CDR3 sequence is CAWSGGTVSYTF. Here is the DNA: TGTGCCTGGAGTGGGGGGACAGTCTCCTACACCTTC.